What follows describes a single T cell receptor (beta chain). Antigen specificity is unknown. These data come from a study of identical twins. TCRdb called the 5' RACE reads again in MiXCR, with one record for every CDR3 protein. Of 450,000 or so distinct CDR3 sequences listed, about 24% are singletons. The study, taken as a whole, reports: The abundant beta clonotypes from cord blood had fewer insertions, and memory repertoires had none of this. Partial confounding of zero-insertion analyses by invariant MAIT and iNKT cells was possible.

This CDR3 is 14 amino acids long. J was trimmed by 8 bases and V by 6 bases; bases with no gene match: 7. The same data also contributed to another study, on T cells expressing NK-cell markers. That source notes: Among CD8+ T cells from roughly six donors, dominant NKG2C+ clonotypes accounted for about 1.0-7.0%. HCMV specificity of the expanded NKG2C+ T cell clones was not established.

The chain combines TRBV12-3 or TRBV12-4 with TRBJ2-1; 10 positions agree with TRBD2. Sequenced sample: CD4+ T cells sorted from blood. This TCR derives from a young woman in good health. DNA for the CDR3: TGTGCCAGCAGCAGGGGACTAGCGACTGATGAGCAGTTCTTC. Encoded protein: CASSRGLATDEQFF.